This entry lists 12 T cell receptor beta chains sequenced from one sample in a study of blood T cell repertoires in COVID-19. The table came from immunoSEQ multiplex PCR; TCRdb's copy has only in-frame clones and leaves some out. The data show about 190,000 clones, approximately 79% seen once. Sequencing input: peripheral blood. These receptors all come from a man aged 25 to 45 with active or convalescent COVID-19.

V is TRBV6-6 and J is TRBJ2-3; 9 nucleotides agree with TRBD2. The CDR3 length is 15 residues. Germline V CDR1 and CDR2: MNHNY, SVGAGI (reference sequence). J lost 2 bases, V lost 6 bases, and 6 bases had no gene match. The CDR3 DNA is TGTGCCAGCAGAGAGGCGGGGGGGTACACAGATACGCAGTATTTT. It translates to CASREAGGYTDTQYF.

Only a few counts were recorded for this clone. This sequence joins TRBV13 and TRBJ1-6; the match to TRBD1 covers 8 bases. J gave up 7 bases and V 5 bases, and 7 bases lay outside the gene matches. There are 15 residues in the CDR3. The V gene's germline CDR1 is PRHDT and CDR2 FYEKMQ (reference sequence). CDR3 loop: CASSHGQGGNSPLHF. The CDR3 DNA reads TGTGCCAGCAGCCACGGACAGGGCGGGAATTCACCCCTCCACTTT.

The rearrangement links TRBV7-8 to TRBJ2-2; TRBD1 agrees at 10 bases. Germline V gene data show CDR1 as SGHVS and CDR2 as FQNEAQ. Losses at the gene ends were 2 bases for V and 1 base for J; bases not matched to a gene: 7. This CDR3 contains 18 residues. In DNA, the CDR3 is TGTGCCAGCAGCTTACGCGCGGGGACAGGGGTGAACACCGGGGAGCTGTTTTTT. Amino acid sequence: CASSLRAGTGVNTGELFF.

V and J are TRBV2 and TRBJ1-2; possible D gene TRBD1, 6 bases. CDR1 is SNHLY and CDR2 is FYNNEI in the germline V gene. The CDR3 totals 12 residues. With 11 bases removed from V and 2 bases from J, the gap between germline ends came to 12 bases. The CDR3 DNA follows: TGTGCCGGATCACAGGGCAACTATGGCTACACCTTC. This sequence encodes CAGSQGNYGYTF.

This clone was seen more than once but under ten times. This sequence joins TRBV9 and TRBJ2-3, with 8 bases lining up with TRBD1. V lost 3 bases to trimming and J lost 3 bases; unmatched junction nucleotides: 12. Germline V CDR1 and CDR2: SGDLS, YYNGEE. This CDR3 is 17 amino acids long. The CDR3 DNA reads TGTGCCAGCAGCGAGGGGATACAGGGGGTTAGGACAGATACGCAGTATTTT. Translation: CASSEGIQGVRTDTQYF.

The chain carries TRBV2 and TRBJ1-2; D uncertain. Germline V gives CDR1 SNHLY, CDR2 FYNNEI. The CDR3 spans 13 residues. Trimming cost V 6 bases and J 2 bases, with 10 bases left between them. CDR3: CASRYTLNYGYTF. CDR3 sequence (DNA): TGTGCCAGCAGGTACACCCTGAACTATGGCTACACCTTC.

V and J are TRBV10-3 and TRBJ1-3; D gene unclear. V shed 4 bases and J shed 0 bases, with 7 bases lying between them. The CDR3 loop spans 14 amino acids. Germline lookup yields CDR1 ENHRY and CDR2 SYGVKD. CDR3 region: CAISASASGNTIYF. The DNA for the CDR3 is TGTGCCATCAGTGCCAGCGCCTCTGGAAACACCATATATTTT.

This chain uses TRBV10-3 with TRBJ1-4, with TRBD1 matching 9 bases. The trim removed 6 bases at V and 4 bases at J, leaving 3 bases unmatched. From germline, CDR1 is ENHRY and CDR2 SYGVKD. The CDR3 contains 14 residues. The CDR3 sequence is CAISPGQGNEKLFF. Here the CDR3 DNA reads TGTGCCATCAGCCCGGGACAGGGTAATGAAAAACTGTTTTTT.

V and J are TRBV6-5 and TRBJ2-1; TRBD2 is a possible D gene (5 bases). CDR3 length equals 15 residues. The germline V gene encodes CDR1 MNHEY and CDR2 SVGAGI. The V gene lost 2 bases and the J gene lost 0 bases, with 8 bases spanning the gap. CDR3 sequence reads: CASSYTDSSYNEQFF. The DNA for the CDR3 is TGTGCCAGCAGTTACACGGACTCCTCCTACAATGAGCAGTTCTTC.

V usage is TRBV29-1 and J usage is TRBJ1-2; TRBD1 aligns across 8 bases. V lost 6 bases and J lost 3; bases outside the gene matches: 6. The length of the CDR3 is 13 residues. The germline CDR1 and CDR2 sequences are SQVTM and ANQGSEA. The CDR3 bases are TGCAGCGTCGCCCTGGGACAGGACTATGGCTACACCTTC. Translation gives CSVALGQDYGYTF.

The chain is built from TRBV7-2 and TRBJ1-5; 8 bases agree with TRBD1. CDR3 length: 16 residues. The V segment lost 1 base and the J segment 7 bases; nucleotides outside the gene matches: 9. Germline-derived CDR1 and CDR2 are SGHTA and FQGNSA. The chain's CDR3 is CASSLGQGAGGQPQHF. The CDR3 DNA sequence: TGTGCCAGCAGCTTAGGGCAGGGGGCGGGGGGGCAGCCCCAGCATTTT.

The V and J genes are TRBV6-1 and TRBJ1-5, with 8 nucleotides matching TRBD1. There are 17 residues in the CDR3. V shed 2 bases and J 4 bases; nucleotides not matched to a gene: 10. CDR1 MNHNS and CDR2 SASEGT come from the germline V gene. In DNA, the CDR3 is TGTGCCAGCAGTGAACGAGCCGGACAGGGAGGGAATCAGCCCCAGCATTTT. Residues: CASSERAGQGGNQPQHF.